The 32 T cell receptor beta chains below all came from one sample that was sequenced in a study of early T cells in non-severe SARS-CoV-2 infection. TCRdb recomputed calls from the 5' RACE reads with MiXCR, one row per CDR3 protein. The sample carries tens of thousands of distinct CDR3 sequences, around 4.5% recorded once. Sequences were obtained from whole blood. These receptors all come from an adult who was a healthcare worker with PCR-confirmed SARS-CoV-2 infection or an uninfected control (not recorded which).

The table lists this clonotype with many counts. The chain has TRBV5-1 and TRBJ2-7; tentatively, D is TRBD1 (6 bases). CDR1 is SGHRS and CDR2 is YFSETQ in the germline V gene. This CDR3 is 17 amino acids long. Trimming cost V 3 bases and J 0 bases, with 19 bases left between them. CDR3 sequence: CASSSGLTGSSSYEQYF. CDR3 bases: TGCGCCAGCAGCTCTGGACTCACAGGGTCATCCTCCTACGAGCAGTACTTC.

The rearrangement links TRBV10-2 to TRBJ2-1, with D unresolved. This CDR3 has 11 amino acids. Germline assignment: CDR1 WSHSY and CDR2 SAAADI. V was pared by 3 bases and J by 6 bases, with 3 bases between. DNA of the CDR3: TGCGCCAGCAGTGACCGCAATGAGCAGTTCTTC. Its protein is CASSDRNEQFF.

This clonotype was counted at least ten times. The rearrangement links TRBV7-7 to TRBJ2-2; D is perhaps TRBD1 (6 bases). Germline V gene data show CDR1 as SSHAT and CDR2 as FNYEAQ (reference sequence). Trimming stripped 6 bases from V and 5 bases from J, with 10 bases between. The CDR3 sequence is 13 residues long. CDR3 residues: CASRQQGTGELFF. The CDR3 nucleotides read TGTGCCAGCAGACAACAGGGAACCGGGGAGCTGTTTTTT.

This chain links TRBV19 with TRBJ2-1, with unresolved D. Per the germline V gene, CDR1 is LNHDA and CDR2 is SQIVND (reference sequence). The CDR3 loop spans 18 amino acids. The V end was cut by 3 bases, the J end by 0 bases, with 18 bases between. CDR3 region: CASSILPREATSYNEQFF. The DNA of the CDR3 is TGTGCCAGTAGTATCCTACCCCGAGAGGCAACCTCCTACAATGAGCAGTTCTTC.

There are many counts of this clonotype. This chain connects TRBV10-1 to TRBJ2-2, with D tentatively TRBD1 (5 bases). The CDR3 contains 15 residues. Germline loops: CDR1 WNHNN, CDR2 SYGVQD (reference sequence). Trimming removed 7 bases at V and 3 bases at J, with 15 bases between. For the CDR3, the DNA is TGCGCCAGCAAACTAAAAGGGGCTCACACCGGGGAGCTGTTTTTT. This sequence encodes CASKLKGAHTGELFF.

The J gene is TRBJ2-7, the V gene TRBV5-1, with D possibly called TRBD1 or TRBD2 (5 bases each). The length of the CDR3 is 15 residues. CDR1 and CDR2 (germline): SGHRS, YFSETQ. V gave up 0 bases and J gave up 2 bases, with 12 bases separating them. Here the CDR3 DNA reads TGCGCCAGCAGCTTGGGGGGGACGGGTACCTACGAGCAGTACTTC. This encodes CASSLGGTGTYEQYF.

The table lists this clonotype with many counts. The chain has TRBV6-2 or TRBV6-3 and TRBJ2-6, with no clear D. Trimming stripped 6 bases from V and 0 bases from J, with 3 bases between. The CDR3 totals 13 residues. Germline-derived CDR1 and CDR2 are MNHEY and SVGEGT. CDR3 region: CASSFSGANVLTF. Here the CDR3 DNA reads TGTGCCAGCAGCTTCTCTGGGGCCAACGTCCTGACTTTC.

This clonotype was detected a few times. V gene TRBV20-1 combines with J gene TRBJ1-6, with 7 bases lining up with TRBD1. V shed 3 bases, J shed 0 bases, and the junction held 11 bases outside the gene matches. The CDR3 has 18 residues. Germline CDR1 DFQATT, CDR2 SNEGSKA (reference sequence). CDR3 DNA: TGCAGTGCTAGGAGGACAGGCCAACTCAGCTCCTATAATTCACCCCTCCACTTT. Its protein product is CSARRTGQLSSYNSPLHF.

This clonotype appeared a few times. This rearrangement joins TRBV5-1 to TRBJ2-7; D not certain. Trimming removed 1 base at V and 3 bases at J, with 14 bases between. The CDR3 is 15 residues long. The germline gives CDR1 SGHRS, CDR2 YFSETQ. CDR3 residues: CASSLWTDWGYEQYF. CDR3 DNA: TGCGCCAGCAGCTTGTGGACCGACTGGGGCTACGAGCAGTACTTC.

In this sample, this clonotype turned up many times. The CDR3 region has the DNA TGTGCGGGGGTCTCTGGGAATGAGCAGTTCTTC. The encoded protein is CAGVSGNEQFF. The chain couples TRBV7-9 to TRBJ2-1; perhaps D is TRBD1 or TRBD2 (5 bases each). Looked up from germline, CDR1 is SEHNR and CDR2 is FQNEAQ (reference sequence). There are 11 residues in the CDR3.

In regard to this clonotype: One base away lies a much larger clone, so this may be a sequencing read error. The chain recombines TRBV29-1 with TRBJ2-4; the D gene is possibly TRBD1 (7 bases). V lost 4 bases and J 7 bases, leaving 14 bases between the germline ends. The CDR3 is 13 residues long. CDR1 and CDR2 from the germline V gene are SQVTM and ANQGSEA. DNA of the CDR3: TGCAGCGTTGTATTGGCAGGGGGGAACATTCAGTACTTC. Translated: CSVVLAGGNIQYF. The variable domain in full, completed from reference TRBV29-1 and TRBJ2-4, reads SAVISQKPSRDICQRGTSLTIQCQVDSQVTMMFWYRQQPGQSLTLIATANQGSEATYESGFVIDKFPISRPNLTFSTLTVSNMSPEDSSIYLCSVVLAGGNIQYFGAGTRLSVL.

There are a few counts of this clonotype. The chain employs TRBV28 and TRBJ2-3, with 8 positions matching TRBD2. The J segment lost 4 bases and the V segment lost 1 base, leaving 13 bases of the junction unmatched. This CDR3 spans 18 amino acids. Per germline, CDR1 MDHEN and CDR2 SYDVKM. DNA of the CDR3: TGTGCCAGCAGTTTATCTCCGGGAGGGGGGCACGGCGCAGATACGCAGTATTTT. Encoded protein: CASSLSPGGGHGADTQYF. The full variable domain, with the rest looked up from reference TRBV28 and TRBJ2-3, is DVKVTQSSRYLVKRTGEKVFLECVQDMDHENMFWYRQDPGLGLRLIYFSYDVKMKEKGDIPEGYSVSREKKERFSLILESASTNQTSMYLCASSLSPGGGHGADTQYFGPGTRLTVL.

There are many counts of this clonotype. This chain connects TRBV6-6 to TRBJ2-1, with D perhaps being TRBD1 or TRBD2 (5 bases each). Germline V gene lookup returns CDR1 MNHNY and CDR2 SVGAGI (reference sequence). This CDR3 comprises 14 residues. V was clipped by 11 bases and J by 3 bases, with 17 bases between them. CDR3 DNA sequence: TGTGCCGCCTGGGCCGGGGCCGGCTACAATGAGCAGTTCTTC. This encodes CAAWAGAGYNEQFF.

The genes are TRBV25-1 and TRBJ1-1; D unclear. The germline CDR1 and CDR2 sequences are MGHDK and SYGVNS. V was clipped by 10 bases and J by 4 bases, with 19 bases between them. CDR3 length: 14 residues. The CDR3 loop is CATSSRGWGTEAFF. CDR3 nucleotide sequence: TGTGCCACCTCGTCGCGAGGGTGGGGCACTGAAGCTTTCTTT.

This clonotype showed up many times. The chain is built from TRBV7-2 and TRBJ2-7; D is undetermined. CDR3 length: 13 residues. Germline V lookup: CDR1 SGHTA, CDR2 FQGNSA. Trimming stripped 3 bases from V and 2 bases from J, with 8 bases between. The CDR3 loop is CASSFIQTYEQYF. In DNA, the CDR3 is TGTGCCAGCAGCTTTATCCAGACCTACGAGCAGTACTTC. The full variable domain, rest sourced from reference TRBV7-2 and TRBJ2-7, is GAGVSQSPSNKVTEKGKDVELRCDPISGHTALYWYRQSLGQGLEFLIYFQGNSAPDKSGLPSDRFSAERTGGSVSTLTIQRTQQEDSAVYLCASSFIQTYEQYFGPGTRLTVT.

Ten or more counts support this clonotype. The J gene is TRBJ2-1, the V gene TRBV29-1, with 7 bases fitting TRBD1. The CDR3 totals 16 residues. The J segment lost 5 bases and the V segment lost 5 bases, leaving 15 bases of the junction unmatched. Germline V gene lookup returns CDR1 SQVTM and CDR2 ANQGSEA. Here the CDR3 reads CSVQLTSLDRHNEQFF. As DNA, the CDR3 is TGCAGCGTTCAACTCACTTCCCTGGACAGGCACAATGAGCAGTTCTTC.

This clonotype was counted at least ten times. The chain employs TRBV12-3 or TRBV12-4 and TRBJ1-5; D is unresolved. V lost 6 bases, J lost 2 bases, and 17 bases lay in between. This CDR3 spans 16 amino acids. Here the CDR3 reads CASRFAVSGGNQPQHF. CDR3 bases: TGTGCCAGCAGGTTTGCGGTTAGTGGTGGCAATCAGCCCCAGCATTTT.

This clonotype came up many times. This chain links TRBV12-3 or TRBV12-4 with TRBJ2-5, with D maybe TRBD1 (5 bases). The CDR3 runs to 15 residues. V dropped 9 bases and J dropped 0 bases, with 17 bases sitting between them. The CDR3 nucleotides are TGTGCCAGTAAGACAGCCGGAAAATACCAAGAGACCCAGTACTTC. Translated: CASKTAGKYQETQYF.

In this sample, this clonotype turned up many times. The chain carries TRBV6-2 or TRBV6-3 and TRBJ2-7; 11 positions agree with TRBD2. This CDR3 spans 18 amino acids. Germline V gene sequence: CDR1 MNHEY, CDR2 SVGEGT. V lost 4 bases and J lost 2; bases outside the gene matches: 13. CDR3: CASSFSTSGTPYTYEQYF. CDR3 coding DNA: TGTGCCAGCAGTTTCTCGACTAGCGGGACCCCTTACACCTACGAGCAGTACTTC.

This clonotype showed up many times. This sequence joins TRBV3-1 and TRBJ2-3, with D possibly being TRBD2 (6 bases). V was shortened by 4 bases and J by 4 bases, with 15 bases between the two germline ends. The germline gives CDR1 LGHDT, CDR2 YNNKEL (reference sequence). The CDR3 covers 15 residues. CDR3 sequence reads: CASSRPGASADTQYF. Written as DNA, the CDR3 is TGTGCCAGCAGCCGACCCGGGGCTAGCGCAGATACGCAGTATTTT.

This clonotype was picked up many times. The chain recombines TRBV20-1 with TRBJ2-3; D is possibly TRBD2 (5 bases). V was clipped by 6 bases and J by 0 bases, with 10 bases between them. CDR3 size: 13 residues. Germline V CDR1 and CDR2: DFQATT, SNEGSKA (reference sequence). DNA for the CDR3: TGCAGTGCCCCGGCGGGCAGCACAGATACGCAGTATTTT. It translates to CSAPAGSTDTQYF.

The table lists this clonotype with many counts. This chain joins TRBV5-1 and TRBJ1-6, with D perhaps TRBD1 (5 bases). From germline, CDR1 is SGHRS and CDR2 YFSETQ. The V end lost 4 bases, the J end lost 5 bases, and 19 bases lay between the germline ends. The CDR3 length is 17 residues. The CDR3 loop is CASSAGGTRLNNSPLHF. The CDR3, as DNA: TGCGCCAGCAGCGCGGGGGGTACCCGGCTCAATAATTCACCCCTCCACTTT.

This clonotype was observed at least ten times. This chain uses TRBV6-5 with TRBJ1-6, with D maybe TRBD1 (5 bases). CDR3 length: 15 amino acids. V gave up 2 bases and J gave up 6 bases, with 11 bases separating them. Germline loops: CDR1 MNHEY, CDR2 SVGAGI. CDR3 amino acids: CASSYMGLTNSPLHF. As DNA, the CDR3 is TGTGCCAGCAGTTACATGGGACTCACTAATTCACCCCTCCACTTT.

This clonotype was seen many times. J is TRBJ2-1 and V is TRBV12-3 or TRBV12-4; 9 bases are a match to TRBD2. V shed 6 bases and J 1 base; nucleotides not matched to a gene: 4. The CDR3 runs to 15 residues. CDR3 amino acids: CASRNLAGSYNEQFF. The CDR3 region has the DNA TGTGCCAGCAGAAATCTAGCGGGATCCTACAATGAGCAGTTCTTC.

The table lists this clonotype with a few counts. The chain employs TRBV9 and TRBJ1-4, with TRBD1 matching 10 bases. CDR3 length: 15 amino acids. After removal of 2 bases from V and 8 bases from J, the junction contained 6 bases not matched to a gene. CDR1 and CDR2 (germline): SGDLS, YYNGEE. In DNA, the CDR3 is TGTGCCAGCAGCGTTTCCGGGACAGGGGTCGAAAAACTGTTTTTT. Its translation is CASSVSGTGVEKLFF.

This clonotype was seen ten or more times. The chain employs TRBV5-1 and TRBJ1-1; tentatively, D is TRBD1 (5 bases). CDR1 and CDR2 from the germline V gene are SGHRS and YFSETQ. This CDR3 is built from 14 residues. The ends were cut back, 6 bases at V and 0 bases at J, with 12 bases in the middle. This CDR3 is CASKGTGLNTEAFF. The CDR3 bases are TGCGCCAGCAAAGGAACAGGATTGAACACTGAAGCTTTCTTT. The whole variable domain, filled in from reference TRBV5-1 and TRBJ1-1, reads KAGVTQTPRYLIKTRGQQVTLSCSPISGHRSVSWYQQTPGQGLQFLFEYFSETQRNKGNFPGRFSGRQFSNSRSEMNVSTLELGDSALYLCASKGTGLNTEAFFGQGTRLTVV.

This clonotype has ten or more counts. This chain joins TRBV5-5 and TRBJ2-1; no reliable D call. Germline loops: CDR1 SGHKS, CDR2 YYEKEE (reference sequence). The V and J ends lost 2 bases and 1 base respectively, with 4 bases between them. The CDR3 covers 13 residues. This chain's CDR3 is CASSFVSYNEQFF. The CDR3, as DNA: TGTGCCAGCAGCTTCGTGTCCTACAATGAGCAGTTCTTC.

This clonotype was picked up many times. The J gene is TRBJ2-3, the V gene TRBV6-5; D is perhaps TRBD1 (6 bases). The CDR3 spans 14 residues. Germline loops: CDR1 MNHEY, CDR2 SVGAGI. The V gene lost 6 bases and the J gene lost 0 bases, with 10 bases spanning the gap. CDR3 DNA: TGTGCCAGCAGGCCGGGACAAAGCACAGATACGCAGTATTTT. Translation: CASRPGQSTDTQYF.

This clonotype was observed at least ten times. V usage is TRBV5-1 and J usage is TRBJ2-2; TRBD1 matches 10 bases. CDR1 and CDR2 (germline): SGHRS, YFSETQ. J gave up 6 bases and V 0 bases, and 2 bases lay outside the gene matches. This CDR3 contains 15 residues. In DNA form, the CDR3 reads TGCGCCAGCAGCTTGGTGGGACAGGGGTCCGGGGAGCTGTTTTTT. Protein sequence: CASSLVGQGSGELFF.

This clonotype was detected ten times or more. The chain joins TRBV28 to TRBJ2-1, with TRBD2 identical over 8 bases. The CDR3 consists of 15 residues. With 5 bases clipped from V and 6 bases from J, the junction kept 9 bases outside the gene matches. Looked up from germline, CDR1 is MDHEN and CDR2 is SYDVKM. CDR3 sequence: CASSPAGVRLNEQFF. Written as DNA, the CDR3 is TGTGCCAGCAGTCCAGCGGGAGTTCGTCTCAATGAGCAGTTCTTC. The whole variable domain, remainder taken from reference TRBV28 and TRBJ2-1, is DVKVTQSSRYLVKRTGEKVFLECVQDMDHENMFWYRQDPGLGLRLIYFSYDVKMKEKGDIPEGYSVSREKKERFSLILESASTNQTSMYLCASSPAGVRLNEQFFGPGTRLTVL.

This clonotype was counted at least ten times. The chain has TRBV12-3 or TRBV12-4 and TRBJ1-2; the match to TRBD1 covers 8 bases. J lost 7 bases, V lost 5 bases, and 15 bases had no gene match. This CDR3 is built from 16 residues. This chain's CDR3 is CASSPEGQGGRRGYTF. The DNA of the CDR3 is TGTGCCAGCAGTCCAGAAGGACAGGGAGGACGTCGTGGCTACACCTTC.

The J gene is TRBJ2-7, the V gene TRBV18; D is possibly TRBD1 (6 bases). Germline CDR1 is KGHSH and CDR2 is LQKENI. The V end was cut by 4 bases, the J end by 0 bases, with 10 bases between. This CDR3 comprises 14 residues. CDR3 residues: CASSRRTDSYEQYF. Written as DNA, the CDR3 is TGTGCCAGCTCACGCCGGACAGACTCCTACGAGCAGTACTTC.